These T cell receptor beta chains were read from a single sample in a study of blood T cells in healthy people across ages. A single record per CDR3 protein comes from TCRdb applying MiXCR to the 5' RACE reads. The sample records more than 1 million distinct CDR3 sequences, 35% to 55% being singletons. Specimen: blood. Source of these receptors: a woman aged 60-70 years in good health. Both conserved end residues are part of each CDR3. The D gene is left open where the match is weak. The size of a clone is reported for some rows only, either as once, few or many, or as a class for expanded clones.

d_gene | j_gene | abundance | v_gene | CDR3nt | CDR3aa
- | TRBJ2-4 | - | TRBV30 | TGTGCCTGGAGTGTGGGTGCCATTCAGTACTTC | CAWSVGAIQYF
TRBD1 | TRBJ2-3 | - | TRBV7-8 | TGTGCCAGCAGCACAAGACACAGGGGGCGAGGCACAGATACGCAGTATTTT | CASSTRHRGRGTDTQYF
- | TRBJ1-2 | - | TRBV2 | TGTGCCAGCAGAACCGGGGGATCCTGGGGGCAAGGCTACACCTTC | CASRTGGSWGQGYTF
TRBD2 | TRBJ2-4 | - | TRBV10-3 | TGTGCCACCGGGACTAGCGGGAGTTTTGCCAAAAACATTCAGTACTTC | CATGTSGSFAKNIQYF
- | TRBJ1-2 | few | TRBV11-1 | TGTGCCAGCAGTCAAAATAGGGCAGTTGAAGGCTACACCTTC | CASSQNRAVEGYTF
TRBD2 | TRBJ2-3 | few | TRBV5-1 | TGCGCCAGCAGCCCAGAAGGTGTAGCGGGAGGAGATACGCAGTATTTT | CASSPEGVAGGDTQYF
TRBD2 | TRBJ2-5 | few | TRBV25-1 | TGTGCCAGTGGGTTAGCGGGAGTGGGCGAAGAGACCCAGTACTTC | CASGLAGVGEETQYF
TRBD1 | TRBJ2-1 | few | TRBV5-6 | TGTGCCAGCAGCTTGGGACTACAGGGGAGAGACAATGAGCAGTTCTTC | CASSLGLQGRDNEQFF
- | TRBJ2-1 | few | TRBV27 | TGTGCCAGCAGTCCTCAACAGGGCATCTACAATGAGCAGTTCTTC | CASSPQQGIYNEQFF
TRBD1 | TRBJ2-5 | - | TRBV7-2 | TGTGCCAGCAGCTCCGACAGGGGATTGGAGACCCAGTACTTC | CASSSDRGLETQYF
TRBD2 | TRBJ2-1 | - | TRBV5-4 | TGTGCCAGCAGCTTGGAGGGACTAGCGTCCGATGAGCAGTTCTTC | CASSLEGLASDEQFF
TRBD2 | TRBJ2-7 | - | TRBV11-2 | TGTGCCAGCAGCTCCCTCACCGGGACTAGGGAGAACTACGAGCAGTACTTC | CASSSLTGTRENYEQYF
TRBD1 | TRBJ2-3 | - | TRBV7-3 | TGTGCCAGCAGCTCCCAGGGGGCGGGACGAAGCACAGATACGCAGTATTTT | CASSSQGAGRSTDTQYF
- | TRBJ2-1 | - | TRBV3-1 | - | CASSQVRVAGGTKFF
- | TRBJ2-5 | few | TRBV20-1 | TGCAGTGCTACGACAGCTGGCCGTCAAGAGACCCAGTACTTC | CSATTAGRQETQYF
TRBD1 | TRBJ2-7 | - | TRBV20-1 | TGCAGTGCTGACGGACAGGGGCATTCCTACGAGCAGTACTTC | CSADGQGHSYEQYF
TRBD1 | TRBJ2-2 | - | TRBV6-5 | TGTGCCAGCAGGGGACAGCGCCAGGACACCGGGGAGCTGTTTTTT | CASRGQRQDTGELFF
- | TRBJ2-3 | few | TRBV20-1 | TGCAGTGCTACCCTCCAAAAAGATACGCAGTATTTT | CSATLQKDTQYF
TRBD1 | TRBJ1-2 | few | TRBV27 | TGTGCCAGCAGGACTCGGGGGGGACAGGGTGGCTACACCTTC | CASRTRGGQGGYTF
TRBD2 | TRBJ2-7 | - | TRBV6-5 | TGTGCCAGCAGTTATACTAGCGGGAGTAACGAGCAGTACTTC | CASSYTSGSNEQYF
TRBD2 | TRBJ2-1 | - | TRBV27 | TGTGCCAGCATAGGCCAATCGTGGGGACTAGCGGCCAATGAGCAGTTCTTC | CASIGQSWGLAANEQFF
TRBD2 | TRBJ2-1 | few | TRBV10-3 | TGTGCCACCGCAGGGCTAGCGGGAAGCAATGAGCAGTTCTTC | CATAGLAGSNEQFF